The T cell receptor beta chain described here comes from a study of regulatory T cells in long-lasting Graves disease. CDR3 length equals 11 residues. Trimming took 7 bases from V and 12 from J; bases not matched to a gene: 8. Germline CDR1 SQVTM, CDR2 ANQGSEA. iRepertoire HTBI primers and Arm-PCR of CDR3 regions built TCR beta libraries. Via MiXCR, TCRdb re-called the multiplex PCR reads, giving one row per CDR3 protein. The sample shows 350,000 to 450,000 distinct CDR3 sequences, 15% of them seen only once. This clonotype was counted ten times or more. Time point specified: newly diagnosed GD, antithyroid drugs for less than 3 months. Extracted PBMC RNA gave rise to the TCR library. The data also belong to a second study, concerning T cells in Graves' hyperthyroidism and ophthalmopathy. This second study notes: Carried out on the TCR CDR3, a first-round RT-PCR used the HTBI primer set.

The sample consisted of peripheral blood mononuclear cells (PBMCs), taken at new diagnosis, from a patient treated with antithyroid drugs. The sequence was obtained from a woman between 25 and 40 years old with Graves disease. The chain joins TRBV29-1 to TRBJ1-1; TRBD1 aligns across 10 bases. The CDR3 DNA reads TGCAGCGGACAGGGGGCCGAGGGGACTTTCTTT. It specifies CSGQGAEGTFF.